This T cell receptor beta chain is from a study of T cell responses to AZD1222 COVID-19 vaccine. Study-level background: Second-dose intervals of approximately 4 or approximately 12 weeks were pooled. Study conclusions and caveats: Vaccine-related CD4 TCRs covered spike, predominating at 160-218 and 743-854. All repertoire sampling was performed exclusively after the peak T cell response.

Using immunoSEQ multiplex PCR, the repertoire was profiled, and TCRdb retains in-frame clones only, with some absent. Of about 86,000 clones in the sample, 70% to 80% were seen once. V was pared by 4 bases and J by 6 bases, with 26 bases between. This CDR3 spans 18 amino acids. Germline CDR1 is SEHNR and CDR2 is FQNEAQ (reference sequence). Comment on this clone: Antigen unknown.

The V gene is TRBV7-9, the J gene TRBJ2-3; tentative D call: TRBD2 (6 bases). The TCR originated in an adult in good health. The sequences come from peripheral blood, collected on day 0 of AZD1222 vaccination. The CDR3 is CASSSGLAGPFWRDTQYF. The CDR3, as DNA: TGTGCCAGCAGCTCTGGCCTGGCGGGGCCTTTCTGGAGGGATACGCAGTATTTT.